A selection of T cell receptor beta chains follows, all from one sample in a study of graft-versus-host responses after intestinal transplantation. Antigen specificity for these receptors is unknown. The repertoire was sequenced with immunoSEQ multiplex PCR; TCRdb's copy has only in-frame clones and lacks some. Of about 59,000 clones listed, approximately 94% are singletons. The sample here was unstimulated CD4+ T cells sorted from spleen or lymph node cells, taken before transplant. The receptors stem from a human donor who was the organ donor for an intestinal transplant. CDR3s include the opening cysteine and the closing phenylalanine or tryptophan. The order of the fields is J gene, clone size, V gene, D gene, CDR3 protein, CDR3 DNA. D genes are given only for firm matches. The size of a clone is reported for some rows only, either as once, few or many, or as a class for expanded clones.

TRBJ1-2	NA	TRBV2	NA	CASSIEGNYGYTF	TGTGCCAGCTCTATAGAGGGGAACTATGGCTACACCTTC
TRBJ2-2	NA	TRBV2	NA	CASKALRELFF	TGTGCCAGCAAAGCGTTGCGGGAGCTGTTTTTT
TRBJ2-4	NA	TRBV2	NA	CASDLAENIQYF	TGTGCCAGCGACTTAGCGGAAAACATTCAGTACTTC
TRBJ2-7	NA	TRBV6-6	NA	CASRQTGGGSYEQYF	TGTGCCAGCAGACAAACAGGAGGCGGCTCCTACGAGCAGTACTTC
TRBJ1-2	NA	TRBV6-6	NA	CASSVTPYGYTF	TGTGCCAGCAGTGTCACTCCTTATGGCTACACCTTC
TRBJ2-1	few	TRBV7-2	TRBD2	CASTPGLAGYQPFF	TGTGCCAGCACCCCGGGACTAGCGGGCTATCAACCGTTCTTC
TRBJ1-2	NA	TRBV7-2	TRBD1	CASRGTVARYGYTF	TGTGCCAGCAGAGGGACAGTCGCCCGATATGGCTACACCTTC
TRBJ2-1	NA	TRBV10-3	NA	CAISDKTGGAYNEQFF	TGTGCCATCAGTGACAAAACAGGGGGGGCCTACAATGAGCAGTTCTTC
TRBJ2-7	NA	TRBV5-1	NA	CASSFTLRSYEQYF	TGCGCCAGCAGCTTCACCCTTCGCTCCTACGAGCAGTACTTC
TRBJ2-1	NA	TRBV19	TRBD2	CASSSPVAGFYNEQFF	TGTGCCAGTAGTAGCCCTGTAGCGGGGTTCTACAATGAGCAGTTCTTC
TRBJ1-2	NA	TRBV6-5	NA	CASSPDRDPGYGYTF	TGTGCCAGCAGCCCCGACCGGGATCCGGGCTATGGCTACACCTTC
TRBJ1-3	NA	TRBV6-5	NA	CASRRQVSGNTIYF	TGTGCCAGCAGACGACAGGTCTCTGGAAACACCATATATTTT
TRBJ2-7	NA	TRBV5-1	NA	CASSFVGGLEQYF	TGCGCCAGCAGCTTTGTAGGTGGTCTCGAGCAGTACTTC
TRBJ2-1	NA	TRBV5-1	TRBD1	CASSLSGGYNEQFF	TGCGCCAGCAGCTTGTCAGGGGGCTACAATGAGCAGTTCTTC
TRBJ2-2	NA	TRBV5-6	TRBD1	CASSLEGQGLGELFF	TGTGCCAGCAGCTTGGAGGGACAGGGATTAGGGGAGCTGTTTTTT
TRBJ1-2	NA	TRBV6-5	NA	CASSYDRGNYGYTF	TGTGCCAGCAGTTACGATCGGGGGAACTATGGCTACACCTTC
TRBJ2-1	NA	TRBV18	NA	CASSPFTGGEQFF	TGTGCCAGCTCACCATTTACGGGCGGTGAGCAGTTCTTC
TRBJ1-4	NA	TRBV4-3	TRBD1	CASSQGDRSLLRGPNEKLFF	TGCGCCAGCAGCCAAGGGGACAGGTCCTTACTTAGGGGCCCTAATGAAAAACTGTTTTTT
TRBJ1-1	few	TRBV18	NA	CASSPEQVDTEAFF	TGTGCCAGCTCACCAGAACAGGTCGACACTGAAGCTTTCTTT
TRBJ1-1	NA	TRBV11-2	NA	CASSLAGNTEAFF	TGTGCCAGCAGCTTAGCAGGGAACACTGAAGCTTTCTTT
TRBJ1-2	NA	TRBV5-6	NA	CASSWGHHRVTNYGYTF	TGTGCCAGCAGCTGGGGCCACCACAGGGTTACTAACTATGGCTACACCTTC
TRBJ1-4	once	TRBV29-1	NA	CSVATGRSNEKLFF	TGCAGCGTAGCTACAGGGCGATCTAATGAAAAACTGTTTTTT
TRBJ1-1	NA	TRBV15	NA	CATSQGWTEAFF	TGTGCCACCAGTCAGGGGTGGACTGAAGCTTTCTTT
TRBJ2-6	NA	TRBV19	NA	CASTHPGYAGANVLTF	TGTGCCAGTACCCATCCAGGGTACGCTGGGGCCAACGTCCTGACTTTC